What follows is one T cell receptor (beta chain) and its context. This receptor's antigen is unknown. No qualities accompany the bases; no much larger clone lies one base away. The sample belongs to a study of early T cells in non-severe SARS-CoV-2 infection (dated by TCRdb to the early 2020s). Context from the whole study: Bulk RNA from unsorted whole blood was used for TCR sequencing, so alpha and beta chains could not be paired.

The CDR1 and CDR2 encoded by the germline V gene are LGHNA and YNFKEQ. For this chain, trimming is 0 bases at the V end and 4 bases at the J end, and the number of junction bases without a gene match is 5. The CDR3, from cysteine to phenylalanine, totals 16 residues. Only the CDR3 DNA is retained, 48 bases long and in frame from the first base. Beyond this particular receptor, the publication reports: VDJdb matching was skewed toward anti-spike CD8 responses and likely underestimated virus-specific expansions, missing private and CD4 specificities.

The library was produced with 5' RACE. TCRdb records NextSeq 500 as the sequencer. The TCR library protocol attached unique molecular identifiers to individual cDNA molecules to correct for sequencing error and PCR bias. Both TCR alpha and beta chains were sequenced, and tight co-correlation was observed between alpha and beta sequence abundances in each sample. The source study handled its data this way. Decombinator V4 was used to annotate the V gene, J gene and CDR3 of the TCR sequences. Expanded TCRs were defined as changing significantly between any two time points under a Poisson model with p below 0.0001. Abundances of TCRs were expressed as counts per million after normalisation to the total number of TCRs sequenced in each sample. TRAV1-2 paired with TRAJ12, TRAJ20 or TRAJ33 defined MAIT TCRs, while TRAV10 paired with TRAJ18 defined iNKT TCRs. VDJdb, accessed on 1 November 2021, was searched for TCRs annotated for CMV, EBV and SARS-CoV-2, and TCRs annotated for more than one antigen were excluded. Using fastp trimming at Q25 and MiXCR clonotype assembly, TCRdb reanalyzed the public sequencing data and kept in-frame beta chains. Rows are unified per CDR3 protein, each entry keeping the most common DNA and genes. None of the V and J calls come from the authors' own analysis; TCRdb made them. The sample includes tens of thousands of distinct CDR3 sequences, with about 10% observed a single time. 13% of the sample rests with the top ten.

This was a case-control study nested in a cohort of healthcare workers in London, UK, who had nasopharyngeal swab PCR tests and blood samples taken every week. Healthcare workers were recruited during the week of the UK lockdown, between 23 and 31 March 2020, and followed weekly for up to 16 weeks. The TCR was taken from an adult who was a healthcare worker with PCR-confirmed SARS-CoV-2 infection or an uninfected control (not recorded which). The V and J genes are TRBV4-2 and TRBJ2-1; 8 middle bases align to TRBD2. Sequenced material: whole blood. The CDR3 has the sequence CASSQDQLAEYNEQFF. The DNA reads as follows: TGTGCCAGCAGCCAAGATCAACTAGCGGAATACAATGAGCAGTTCTTC.